These 28 T cell receptor beta chains were all obtained from the same sample, sequenced in a study of T-cell memory formation after mild COVID-19. TCRdb used MiXCR to reprocess the 5' RACE reads, holding one entry per CDR3 protein. This table has 450,000 to 650,000 distinct CDR3 sequences, just over 20% appearing once. The sequencing input was PBMCs or a T cell subset sorted from them (not recorded which). The receptors here all came from an adult woman who had mild COVID-19 (a few samples of this study predate the infection). Cell type and time point are not known.

The J gene is TRBJ2-3, the V gene TRBV6-5, with TRBD1 matching 8 bases. The V segment lost 0 bases and the J segment 2 bases; nucleotides outside the gene matches: 4. In germline, CDR1 is MNHEY, CDR2 SVGAGI. This CDR3 contains 16 residues. In DNA, the CDR3 is TGTGCCAGCAGTTACTCGGGACAGGTGCACACAGATACGCAGTATTTT. It specifies CASSYSGQVHTDTQYF.

This clonotype was counted a few times. The V call is TRBV18, the J call TRBJ2-7; 10 bases match TRBD1. The CDR3 contains 14 residues. Germline V gene sequence: CDR1 KGHSH, CDR2 LQKENI. Losses at the gene ends were 3 bases for V and 6 bases for J; bases not matched to a gene: 5. CDR3 bases: TGTGCCAGCTCACCCCGACAGGGGGCGGGCGAGCAGTACTTC. Translated, it gives CASSPRQGAGEQYF. Together with reference TRBV18 and TRBJ2-7, the CDR3 gives the full variable domain: NAGVMQNPRHLVRRRGQEARLRCSPMKGHSHVYWYRQLPEEGLKFMVYLQKENIIDESGMPKERFSAEFPKEGPSILRIQQVVRGDSAAYFCASSPRQGAGEQYFGPGTRLTVT.

The chain couples TRBV5-8 to TRBJ1-1, with 8 positions matching TRBD1. Per the germline V gene, CDR1 is SGHTS and CDR2 is YDEGEE. Unmatched junction bases numbered 8, after V lost 6 bases and J lost 7 bases. The CDR3 is made up of 13 amino acids. CDR3: CASTYGQGGEAFF. The CDR3 nucleotides read TGTGCCAGCACATATGGACAGGGTGGTGAAGCTTTCTTT.

The chain joins TRBV29-1 to TRBJ2-2; D tentatively fits TRBD1 or TRBD2 (6 bases each). Trimming stripped 7 bases from V and 0 bases from J, with 18 bases between. This CDR3 comprises 16 residues. Germline V lookup: CDR1 SQVTM, CDR2 ANQGSEA. The DNA for the CDR3 is TGCAGCGCTTTGGGGGGACACAGGCCGAACACCGGGGAGCTGTTTTTT. Translated, it gives CSALGGHRPNTGELFF.

This clonotype was counted a few times. The J gene is TRBJ1-3, the V gene TRBV12-3 or TRBV12-4; D gene unclear. The V end was cut by 4 bases, the J end by 2 bases, with 12 bases between. The CDR3 spans 15 residues. The CDR3, as DNA: TGTGCCAGCAGTTCCGCGGGAATGCCTGGAAACACCATATATTTT. Amino acids: CASSSAGMPGNTIYF.

The chain has TRBV5-1 and TRBJ2-3; D ambiguous. Trimming took 0 bases from V and 2 from J, leaving 10 bases between them. Germline assignment: CDR1 SGHRS and CDR2 YFSETQ. The CDR3 length is 15 residues. This chain's CDR3 is CASSLVSPNTDTQYF. For the CDR3, the DNA is TGCGCCAGCAGCTTGGTTTCCCCCAACACAGATACGCAGTATTTT.

This clonotype appeared a few times. J is TRBJ2-3 and V is TRBV4-1, with TRBD2 matching 7 bases. Germline CDR1 reads MGHRA; CDR2 reads YSYEKL. This CDR3 has 16 residues. Trimming took 11 bases from V and 2 from J; bases not matched to a gene: 16. The CDR3 coding sequence is TGCGCCGCCCGAGGGCTGGGTAGCGGGTCCACAGATACGCAGTATTTT. Protein product: CAARGLGSGSTDTQYF.

Here the CDR3 DNA reads TGTGCCAGCAGCGTAGATTGGCGGCGCTTTGAAGCTTTCTTT. This translates into CASSVDWRRFEAFF. The chain is built from TRBV9 and TRBJ1-1; the D is unclear. V lost 0 bases and J 7 bases, leaving 13 bases between the germline ends. CDR1 is SGDLS and CDR2 is YYNGEE in the germline V gene. The length of the CDR3 is 14 residues.

This clonotype has ten or more counts. The chain uses TRBV4-2 and TRBJ2-1; 7 bases are shared with TRBD2. Germline V gene lookup returns CDR1 LGHNA and CDR2 YNFKEQ. CDR3 length: 16 residues. J gave up 3 bases and V 1 base, and 6 bases lay outside the gene matches. The CDR3 here is CASSQGGGSDYNEQFF. The CDR3 bases are TGTGCCAGCAGCCAAGGCGGCGGGAGCGACTACAATGAGCAGTTCTTC.

The J gene is TRBJ2-3, the V gene TRBV7-3; D gene ambiguous. Germline V gene sequence: CDR1 SGHTA, CDR2 FQGTGA. This CDR3 contains 12 residues. The V gene lost 6 bases and the J gene lost 3 bases, with 7 bases spanning the gap. The DNA for the CDR3 is TGTGCCAGCAGAGGAGATACAGATACGCAGTATTTT. Translating gives CASRGDTDTQYF.

This rearrangement joins TRBV19 to TRBJ1-1; 8 positions agree with TRBD1. CDR1 is LNHDA, CDR2 SQIVND, per germline (reference sequence). This CDR3 is built from 15 residues. J lost 6 bases, V lost 7 bases, and 13 bases had no gene match. As DNA, the CDR3 is TGTGCCAGTACCCCGCGGGGACAGGCCTTTGCTGAAGCTTTCTTT. It codes for CASTPRGQAFAEAFF.

V and J are TRBV24-1 and TRBJ2-2; D is ambiguous. This CDR3 is 14 amino acids long. Deletions cut 5 bases from V and 6 bases from J, with 12 bases between. Germline V CDR1 and CDR2: KGHDR, SFDVKD. CDR3: CATSAYSGPGELFF. CDR3 DNA: TGTGCCACCAGTGCGTATAGTGGTCCCGGGGAGCTGTTTTTT.

This chain joins TRBV5-5 and TRBJ2-1; D possibly corresponds to TRBD2 (6 bases). CDR1 is SGHKS, CDR2 YYEKEE, per germline (reference sequence). There are 16 residues in the CDR3. V was pared by 4 bases and J by 4 bases, with 18 bases between. This CDR3 is CASSSQTALAYNEQFF. DNA for the CDR3: TGTGCCAGCAGCAGTCAAACGGCCCTAGCGTACAATGAGCAGTTCTTC. Using reference TRBV5-5 and TRBJ2-1 for the parts outside the CDR3, the full variable domain is DAGVTQSPTHLIKTRGQQVTLRCSPISGHKSVSWYQQVLGQGPQFIFQYYEKEERGRGNFPDRFSARQFPNYSSELNVNALLLGDSALYLCASSSQTALAYNEQFFGPGTRLTVL.

This clonotype was seen repeatedly, ten times or more. The chain recombines TRBV12-3 or TRBV12-4 with TRBJ2-3; 8 bases agree with TRBD1. V lost 3 bases and J lost 4; bases outside the gene matches: 15. CDR3 length: 18 amino acids. CDR3 in DNA: TGTGCCAGCAGTTTGGACCCCGGACAGGGAGGTGCAGCAGATACGCAGTATTTT. It encodes CASSLDPGQGGAADTQYF.

J is TRBJ2-6 and V is TRBV9; D is undetermined. CDR3 length: 17 amino acids. In germline, CDR1 is SGDLS, CDR2 YYNGEE. Between the trimmed V and J ends, which lost 3 bases and 0 bases, there was a span of 13 bases. The CDR3 DNA follows: TGTGCCAGCAGCGATCAGACGGTGAGCTCTGGGGCCAACGTCCTGACTTTC. Protein: CASSDQTVSSGANVLTF.

This clonotype was seen ten or more times. J is TRBJ2-3 and V is TRBV7-2; D is perhaps TRBD1 or TRBD2 (5 bases each). Looked up from germline, CDR1 is SGHTA and CDR2 is FQGNSA. The CDR3 is made up of 15 amino acids. Trimming cost V 1 base and J 1 base, with 9 bases left between them. CDR3 protein: CASSLVVGGTDTQYF. CDR3 DNA: TGTGCCAGCAGCTTAGTGGTGGGGGGCACAGATACGCAGTATTTT.

The table lists this clonotype with many counts. The chain has TRBV9 and TRBJ2-5; TRBD1 might be the D (6 bases). Germline V lookup: CDR1 SGDLS, CDR2 YYNGEE. The CDR3 has 15 residues. The V end was cut by 0 bases, the J end by 1 base, with 10 bases between. The CDR3 DNA reads TGTGCCAGCAGCGTAGGGACAGTCCCCCAAGAGACCCAGTACTTC. It specifies CASSVGTVPQETQYF. The whole variable domain, remainder taken from reference TRBV9 and TRBJ2-5, is DSGVTQTPKHLITATGQRVTLRCSPRSGDLSVYWYQQSLDQGLQFLIQYYNGEERAKGNILERFSAQQFPDLHSELNLSSLELGDSALYFCASSVGTVPQETQYFGPGTRLLVL.

This clonotype turned up a few times. The CDR3 DNA sequence: TGCGCCAGCAGCCATTGGACGGGAAACACCATATATTTT. It encodes CASSHWTGNTIYF. The chain combines TRBV5-1 with TRBJ1-3; D remains unclear. Germline V gene lookup returns CDR1 SGHRS and CDR2 YFSETQ. The CDR3 spans 13 residues. The V gene lost 4 bases and the J gene lost 4 bases, with 9 bases spanning the gap.

The rearrangement joins TRBV30 to TRBJ1-4; D may be TRBD1 (6 bases). The CDR3 has 14 residues. The germline V gene has CDR1 GTSNPN and CDR2 SVGIG (reference sequence). The ends were cut back, 1 base at V and 5 bases at J, with 11 bases in the middle. CDR3 sequence reads: CAWSGGTKNEKLFF. CDR3 in DNA: TGTGCCTGGAGTGGGGGGACAAAAAATGAAAAACTGTTTTTT.

This clonotype was counted a few times. The chain couples TRBV20-1 to TRBJ1-5, with D perhaps TRBD1 (6 bases). The germline CDR1 and CDR2 sequences are DFQATT and SNEGSKA (reference sequence). This CDR3 region has 15 residues. V was shortened by 0 bases and J by 5 bases, with 14 bases between the two germline ends. CDR3 DNA sequence: TGCAGTGCTAGAGATTCTGGAGGGGGAGATCAGCCCCAGCATTTT. Amino acids: CSARDSGGGDQPQHF.

This clonotype has at least ten counts. One end of the junction does not line up with germline, which may come from a read error. J is TRBJ2-5 and V is TRBV7-7, with 9 bases identical to TRBD1. In germline, CDR1 is SSHAT, CDR2 FNYEAQ (reference sequence). This CDR3 contains 14 residues. The CDR3: CASSWDRDGETQYF. CDR3 nucleotides: TGTGCTAGCAGCTGGGACAGGGACGGAGAGACCCAGTACTTC.

The chain uses TRBV18 and TRBJ2-2; maybe TRBD1 (6 bases). The CDR3 covers 15 residues. Germline-derived CDR1 and CDR2 are KGHSH and LQKENI. The germline V and J ends were trimmed by 8 bases and 5 bases, with 18 bases remaining between them. The CDR3 nucleotides read TGTGCCAGCACCGAACAGGGTCAGGGAACCGGGGAGCTGTTTTTT. Its protein is CASTEQGQGTGELFF.

Only a few counts were recorded for this clonotype. This chain uses TRBV29-1 with TRBJ2-3; 9 bases match TRBD2. This CDR3 is 14 amino acids long. V was pared by 3 bases and J by 6 bases, with 7 bases of the junction left unmatched. Germline-derived CDR1 and CDR2 are SQVTM and ANQGSEA. This CDR3 is CSVEVAGVEDTQYF. CDR3 bases: TGCAGCGTTGAGGTAGCGGGAGTGGAGGATACGCAGTATTTT.

This clonotype was counted only a few times. The chain is built from TRBV3-1 and TRBJ1-1, with no clear D. With 2 bases removed from V and 5 bases from J, the gap between germline ends came to 12 bases. From germline, CDR1 is LGHDT and CDR2 YNNKEL (reference sequence). This CDR3 has 14 amino acids. CDR3 in amino acids: CASSQLEVKTEAFF. The CDR3 nucleotides are TGTGCCAGCAGCCAATTAGAGGTCAAAACTGAAGCTTTCTTT.

The J gene is TRBJ2-2, the V gene TRBV23-1; weak D call: TRBD1 (6 bases). TRBV23-1 is placed among ORFs of uncertain function. The CDR3 runs 14 residues. Trimming removed 7 bases at V and 5 bases at J, with 14 bases between. CDR3 sequence: CASTTTGRTGELFF. For the CDR3, the DNA is TGCGCCAGCACCACGACAGGACGAACCGGGGAGCTGTTTTTT.

This chain joins TRBV5-1 and TRBJ2-7, with 13 positions matching TRBD2. Trimming removed 3 bases from V and 3 bases from J; junction bases left unmatched: 21. The CDR3 contains 21 residues. Germline CDR1 reads SGHRS; CDR2 reads YFSETQ. The CDR3 region has the DNA TGCGCCAGCAGCTCCCGAGCGCCCGGGACTAGCGGGACGTTGGGTAACTACGAGCAGTACTTC. Protein product: CASSSRAPGTSGTLGNYEQYF.

This chain uses TRBV27 with TRBJ1-1; D call uncertain. CDR1 and CDR2 from the germline V gene are MNHEY and SMNVEV (reference sequence). The CDR3 covers 13 residues. The ends were cut back, 5 bases at V and 2 bases at J, with 9 bases in the middle. CDR3 DNA: TGTGCCAGCAGTCTAGTGATCAACACTGAAGCTTTCTTT. Translating it yields CASSLVINTEAFF.

The CDR3 DNA reads TGTGCCAGCAGCCAACGTGGGTCGGGGAACATTCAGTACTTC. This encodes CASSQRGSGNIQYF. The rearrangement uses TRBV13 and TRBJ2-4, with D maybe TRBD2 (5 bases). Trimming removed 5 bases at V and 7 bases at J, with 15 bases between. Germline V gene lookup returns CDR1 PRHDT and CDR2 FYEKMQ (reference sequence). The CDR3 runs to 14 residues.